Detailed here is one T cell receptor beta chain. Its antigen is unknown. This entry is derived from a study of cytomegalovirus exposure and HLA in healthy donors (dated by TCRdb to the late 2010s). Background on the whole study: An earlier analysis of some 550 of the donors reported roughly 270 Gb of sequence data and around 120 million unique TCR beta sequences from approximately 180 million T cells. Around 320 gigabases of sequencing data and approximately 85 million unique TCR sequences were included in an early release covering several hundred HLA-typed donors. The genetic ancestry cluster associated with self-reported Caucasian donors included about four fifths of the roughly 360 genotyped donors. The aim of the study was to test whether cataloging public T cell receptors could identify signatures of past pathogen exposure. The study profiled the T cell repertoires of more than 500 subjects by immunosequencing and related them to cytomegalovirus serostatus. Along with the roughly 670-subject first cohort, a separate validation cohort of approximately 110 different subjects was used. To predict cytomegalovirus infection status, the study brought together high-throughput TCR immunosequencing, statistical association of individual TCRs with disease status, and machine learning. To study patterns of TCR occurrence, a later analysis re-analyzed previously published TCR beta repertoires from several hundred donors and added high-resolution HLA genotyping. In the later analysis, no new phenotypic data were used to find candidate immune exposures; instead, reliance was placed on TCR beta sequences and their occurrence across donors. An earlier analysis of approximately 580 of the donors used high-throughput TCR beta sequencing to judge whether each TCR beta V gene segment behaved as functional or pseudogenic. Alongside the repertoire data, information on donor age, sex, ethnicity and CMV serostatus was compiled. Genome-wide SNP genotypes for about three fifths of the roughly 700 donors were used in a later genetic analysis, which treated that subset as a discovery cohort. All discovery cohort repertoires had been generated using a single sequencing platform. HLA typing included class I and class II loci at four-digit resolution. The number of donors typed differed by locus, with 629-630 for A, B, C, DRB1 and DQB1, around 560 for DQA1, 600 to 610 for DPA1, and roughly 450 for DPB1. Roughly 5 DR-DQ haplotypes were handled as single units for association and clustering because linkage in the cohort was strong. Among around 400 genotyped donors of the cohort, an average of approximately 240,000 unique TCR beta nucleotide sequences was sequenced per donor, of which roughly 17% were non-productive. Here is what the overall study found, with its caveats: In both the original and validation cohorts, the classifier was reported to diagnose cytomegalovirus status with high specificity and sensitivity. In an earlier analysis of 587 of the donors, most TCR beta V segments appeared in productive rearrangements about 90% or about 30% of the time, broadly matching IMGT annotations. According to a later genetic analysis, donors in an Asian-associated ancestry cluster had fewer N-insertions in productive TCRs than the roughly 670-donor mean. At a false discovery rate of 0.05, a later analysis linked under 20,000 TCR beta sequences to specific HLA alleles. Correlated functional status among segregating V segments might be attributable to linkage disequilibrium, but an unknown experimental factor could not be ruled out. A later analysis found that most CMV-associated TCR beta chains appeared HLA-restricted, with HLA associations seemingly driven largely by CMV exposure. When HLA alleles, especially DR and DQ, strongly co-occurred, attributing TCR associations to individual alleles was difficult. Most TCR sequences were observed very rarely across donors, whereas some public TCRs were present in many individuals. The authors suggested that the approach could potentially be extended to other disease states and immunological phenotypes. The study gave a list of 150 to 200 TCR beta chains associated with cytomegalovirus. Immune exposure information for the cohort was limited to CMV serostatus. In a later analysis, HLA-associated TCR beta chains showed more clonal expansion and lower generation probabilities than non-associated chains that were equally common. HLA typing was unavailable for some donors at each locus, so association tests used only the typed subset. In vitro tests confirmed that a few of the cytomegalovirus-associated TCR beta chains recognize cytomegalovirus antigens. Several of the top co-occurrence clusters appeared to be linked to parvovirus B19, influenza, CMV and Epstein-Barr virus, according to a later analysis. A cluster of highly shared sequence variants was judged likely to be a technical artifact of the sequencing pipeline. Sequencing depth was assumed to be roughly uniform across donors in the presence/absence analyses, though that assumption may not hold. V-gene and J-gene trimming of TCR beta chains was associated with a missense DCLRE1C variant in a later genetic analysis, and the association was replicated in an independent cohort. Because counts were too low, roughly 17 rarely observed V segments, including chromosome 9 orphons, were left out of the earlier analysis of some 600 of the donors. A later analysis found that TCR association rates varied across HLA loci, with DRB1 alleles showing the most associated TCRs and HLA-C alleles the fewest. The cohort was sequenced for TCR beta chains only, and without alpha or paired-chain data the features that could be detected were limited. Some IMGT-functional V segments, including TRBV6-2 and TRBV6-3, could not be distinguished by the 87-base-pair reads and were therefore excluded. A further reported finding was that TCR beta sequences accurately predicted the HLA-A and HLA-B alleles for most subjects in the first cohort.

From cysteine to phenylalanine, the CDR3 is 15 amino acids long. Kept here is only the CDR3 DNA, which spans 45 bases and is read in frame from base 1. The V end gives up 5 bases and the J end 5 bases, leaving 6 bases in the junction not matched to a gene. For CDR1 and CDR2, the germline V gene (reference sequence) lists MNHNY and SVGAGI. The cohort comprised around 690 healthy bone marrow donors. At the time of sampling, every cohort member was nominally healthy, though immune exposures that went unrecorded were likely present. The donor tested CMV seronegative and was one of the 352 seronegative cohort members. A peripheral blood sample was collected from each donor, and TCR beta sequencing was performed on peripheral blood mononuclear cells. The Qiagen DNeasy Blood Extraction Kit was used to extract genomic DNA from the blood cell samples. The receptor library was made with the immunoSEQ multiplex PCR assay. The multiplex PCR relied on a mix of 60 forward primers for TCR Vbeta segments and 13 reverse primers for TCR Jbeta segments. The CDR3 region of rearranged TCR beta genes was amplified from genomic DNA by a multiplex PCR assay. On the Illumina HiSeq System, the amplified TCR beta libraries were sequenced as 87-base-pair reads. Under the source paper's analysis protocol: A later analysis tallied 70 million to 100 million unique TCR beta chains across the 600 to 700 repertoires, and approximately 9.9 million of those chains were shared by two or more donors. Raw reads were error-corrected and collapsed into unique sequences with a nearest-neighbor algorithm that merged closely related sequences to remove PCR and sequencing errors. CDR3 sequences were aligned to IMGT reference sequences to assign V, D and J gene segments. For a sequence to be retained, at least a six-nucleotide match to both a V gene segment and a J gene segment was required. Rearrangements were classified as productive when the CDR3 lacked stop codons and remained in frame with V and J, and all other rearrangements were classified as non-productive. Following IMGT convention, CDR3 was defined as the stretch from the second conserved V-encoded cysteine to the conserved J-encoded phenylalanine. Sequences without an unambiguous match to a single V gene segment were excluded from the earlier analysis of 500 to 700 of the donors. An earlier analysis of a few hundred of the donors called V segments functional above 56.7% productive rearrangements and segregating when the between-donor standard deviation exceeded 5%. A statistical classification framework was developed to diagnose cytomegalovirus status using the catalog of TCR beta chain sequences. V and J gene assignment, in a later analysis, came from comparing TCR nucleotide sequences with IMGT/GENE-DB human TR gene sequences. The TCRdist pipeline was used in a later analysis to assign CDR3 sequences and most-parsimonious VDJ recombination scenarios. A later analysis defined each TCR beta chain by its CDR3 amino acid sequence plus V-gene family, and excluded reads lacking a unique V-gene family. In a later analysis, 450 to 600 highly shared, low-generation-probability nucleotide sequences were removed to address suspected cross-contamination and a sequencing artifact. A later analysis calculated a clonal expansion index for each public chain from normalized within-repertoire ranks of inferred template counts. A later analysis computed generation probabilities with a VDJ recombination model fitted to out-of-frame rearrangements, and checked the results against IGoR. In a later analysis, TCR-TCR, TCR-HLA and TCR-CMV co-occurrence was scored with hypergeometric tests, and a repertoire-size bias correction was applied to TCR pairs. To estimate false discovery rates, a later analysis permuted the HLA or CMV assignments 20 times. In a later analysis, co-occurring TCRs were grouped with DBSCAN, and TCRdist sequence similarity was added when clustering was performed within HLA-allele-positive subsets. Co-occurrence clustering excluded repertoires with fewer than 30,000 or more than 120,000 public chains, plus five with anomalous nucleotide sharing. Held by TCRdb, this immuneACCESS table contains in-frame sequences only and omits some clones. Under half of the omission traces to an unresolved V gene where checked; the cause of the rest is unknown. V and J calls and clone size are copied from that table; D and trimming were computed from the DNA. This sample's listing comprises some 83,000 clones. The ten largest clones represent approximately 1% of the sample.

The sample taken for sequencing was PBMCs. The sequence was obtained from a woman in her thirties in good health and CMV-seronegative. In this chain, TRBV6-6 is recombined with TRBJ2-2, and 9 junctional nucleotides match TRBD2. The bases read TGTGCCAGCAGTAATAGCGGGAGCGGGACCGGGGAGCTGTTTTTT. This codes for CASSNSGSGTGELFF.